This TCR beta chain derives from a study of CD8 T cells in ankylosing spondylitis (dated by TCRdb to 2016 to 2017). Some background on the complete study: To find TCR variants linked to disease, the study profiled T cell receptor beta repertoires in ankylosing spondylitis patients and healthy donors. Peripheral blood was sampled, and synovial fluid was additionally collected from ankylosing spondylitis patients. In total, the full study cohort was made up of over a hundred healthy donors and about two dozen ankylosing spondylitis patients.

Of note for this clonotype: It has no known antigen specificity. There are no base qualities to consult, and no much larger clone falls within one base.

The full study reports these points: A TCR beta motif made up of eight or nine highly homologous amino acid variants appeared to be characteristic of blood from ankylosing spondylitis patients. Some motif variants had previously been reported in the synovial fluid and blood of reactive arthritis patients, which suggests shared mechanisms of disease initiation. The disease-linked clones showed a CD8+ phenotype and occurred at relatively low frequencies in peripheral blood. The disease-linked clones were reported as significantly enriched in matched synovial fluid samples from ankylosing spondylitis patients.

The listed sequencing device is Illumina HiSeq 2500. Quantitative 5'-RACE with molecular barcodes was the method used to prepare the TCR beta libraries. As for the authors' bioinformatics: A new computational method based on a probabilistic model of VDJ rearrangement was used to identify disease-linked TCR variants. TCRdb took the public reads, trimmed them with fastp at Q25, ran MiXCR for clone calling and kept in-frame beta chains. Rows merge per CDR3 protein into single entries with the most common DNA and genes. The V and J calls, along with clone size, are taken from TCRdb and not from the paper's own processing. The table for this sample lists 200,000 to 250,000 distinct CDR3 sequences; over 9.5% of them were counted only once. The ten largest clones represent 2.6% of the sample. Based on the germline V gene (reference sequence), the CDR1 and CDR2 sequences are DFQATT and SNEGSKA. The trim is 0 bases for V and 7 bases for J, with a gap of 16 bases between the germline ends. The CDR3 contains 15 residues, cysteine and phenylalanine counted. The DNA shown is the 45-base CDR3, in frame from base 1.

Source material: blood, either unsorted or a sorted T cell fraction (not recorded which). This receptor chain uses TRBV20-1 and TRBJ2-1, with the D gene too uncertain to name. The source of this sequence is a male donor with ankylosing spondylitis or in good health (not recorded which). The CDR3 region: CSARDRSGPRNEQFF. DNA sequence: TGCAGTGCTAGAGATCGTTCCGGGCCAAGGAATGAGCAGTTCTTC.